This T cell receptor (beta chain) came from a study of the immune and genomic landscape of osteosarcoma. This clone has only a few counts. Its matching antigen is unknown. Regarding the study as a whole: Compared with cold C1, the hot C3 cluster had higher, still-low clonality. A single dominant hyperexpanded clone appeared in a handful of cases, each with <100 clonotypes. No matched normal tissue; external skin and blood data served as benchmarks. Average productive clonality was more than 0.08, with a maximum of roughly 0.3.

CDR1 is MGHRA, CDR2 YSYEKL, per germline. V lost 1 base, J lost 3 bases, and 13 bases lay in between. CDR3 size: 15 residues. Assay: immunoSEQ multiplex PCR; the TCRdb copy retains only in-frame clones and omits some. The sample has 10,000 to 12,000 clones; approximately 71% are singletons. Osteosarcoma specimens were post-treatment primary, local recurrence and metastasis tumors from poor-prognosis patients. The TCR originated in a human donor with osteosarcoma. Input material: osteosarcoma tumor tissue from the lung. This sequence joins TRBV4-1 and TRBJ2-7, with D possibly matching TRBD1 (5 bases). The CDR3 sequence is CASSQGGRGSYEQYF. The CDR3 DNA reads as TGCGCCAGCAGCCAAGGGGGTAGGGGTAGCTACGAGCAGTACTTC.